The rows below give T cell receptor beta chains drawn from one sample of a study of response to subunit inactivated influenza vaccine. One entry per CDR3 protein, called by TCRdb with MiXCR from the RT-PCR reads. The table records approximately 570,000 distinct CDR3 sequences, about 8% of them present only once. The material was PBMCs from blood, obtained less than 30 months after vaccination. The receptor source for this set is a man between 50 and 70 years old who received an inactivated influenza vaccine. Each CDR3 is given without its conserved first and last residue.

J gene | V gene | CDR3 protein
TRBJ1-6 | TRBV7-3 | ASSVSGGGSPLH
TRBJ2-4 | TRBV18 | ASSPGGTALAKNIQY
TRBJ1-2 | TRBV7-2 | ASSSGQGVRDGYT
TRBJ2-7 | TRBV15 | ATSRDPGGYEQY
TRBJ1-2 | TRBV20-1 | SAREAHGYT
TRBJ1-2 | TRBV27 | ASSLGGPANYGYT
TRBJ1-2 | TRBV7-9 | ASSIMTGTRNYGYT
TRBJ1-3 | TRBV20-1 | SATTGGSGNTIY
TRBJ2-1 | TRBV12-3/TRBV12-4 | ASQTGTSSYNEQF
TRBJ2-7 | TRBV12-3/TRBV12-4 | ASSSSFWQY
TRBJ1-2 | TRBV18 | ASSLGQQYYGYT
TRBJ1-5 | TRBV12-3/TRBV12-4 | ASSLAQQPQH
TRBJ2-5 | TRBV4-3 | ASSLSGGSQETQY
TRBJ1-1 | TRBV4-3 | ASSQDLKGAEAF
TRBJ2-3 | TRBV10-3 | AISPGLAGVSTDTQY
TRBJ2-1 | TRBV20-1 | SALGRLAGFNEQF
TRBJ2-7 | TRBV28 | ASTTGYEQY
TRBJ1-5 | TRBV9 | ASSVGQGDAQPQH
TRBJ2-7 | TRBV3-1 | ASSQTGTVYEQY
TRBJ2-5 | TRBV18 | ASSPQTETQY
TRBJ2-3 | TRBV12-3/TRBV12-4 | ASSSAAGEKTDTQY
TRBJ2-1 | TRBV29-1 | SVGLSEQF
TRBJ2-1 | TRBV5-5 | ASSYPGTRTYNEQF
TRBJ2-1 | TRBV6-1 | ASSEGQIYNEQF
TRBJ2-7 | TRBV11-2 | ASSLAGTVSYEQY
TRBJ1-4 | TRBV11-2 | ASSFVQSNEKLF
TRBJ1-1 | TRBV7-9 | ASSRNGIGDTEAF
TRBJ1-2 | TRBV12-3/TRBV12-4 | ASSSIRNYGYT
TRBJ2-7 | TRBV4-1 | ASSQGAGVLEQY
TRBJ2-2 | TRBV5-1 | ASSTGTADNTGELF
TRBJ2-7 | TRBV20-1 | SARRWGAGAYEQY
TRBJ1-2 | TRBV7-2 | ASSLVAPNYGYT
TRBJ1-2 | TRBV29-1 | SVEDYGGYT
TRBJ2-5 | TRBV4-3 | ASSQGPYGETQY
TRBJ2-7 | TRBV7-9 | ASSLVGTSGTHYEQY
TRBJ2-7 | TRBV11-2 | ASSYAGGSYEQY
TRBJ1-1 | TRBV20-1 | SASFGQGTEAF
TRBJ2-1 | TRBV20-1 | SASGNTFYNEQF
TRBJ2-7 | TRBV7-2 | ASSLTGHEQY
TRBJ1-1 | TRBV2 | ASSDARGTEAF
TRBJ1-6 | TRBV7-2 | ASSLVRDWNSPLH
TRBJ1-2 | TRBV5-1 | ASGPPGGSGYT
TRBJ2-7 | TRBV6-5 | ASSYSSQRGEQY
TRBJ2-1 | TRBV4-3 | ASSQGGLAGALRQF
TRBJ2-5 | TRBV15 | ATSRGYKETQY